What follows are 5 T cell receptor beta chains derived from one specimen sequenced in a study of T cells in Graves' hyperthyroidism and ophthalmopathy. RNA transcripts yielded amplified TCR beta CDR3 regions. When the TCR CDR3 underwent first-round RT-PCR, the HTBI primer set was used. One entry per CDR3 protein, called by TCRdb with MiXCR from the multiplex PCR reads. This table has some 560,000 distinct CDR3 sequences, around 16% appearing once. What was sequenced was blood. These receptors were obtained from a woman aged 25 to 39 with Graves' hyperthyroidism.

The J gene is TRBJ2-3, the V gene TRBV7-9; D gene uncertain. Germline loops: CDR1 SEHNR, CDR2 FQNEAQ (reference sequence). CDR3 size: 13 residues. V dropped 1 base and J dropped 6 bases, with 8 bases sitting between them. The CDR3 sequence: CASSLGIVDTQYF. DNA for the CDR3: TGTGCCAGCAGCTTAGGGATTGTGGATACGCAGTATTTT.

The chain recombines TRBV27 with TRBJ2-3; the D is unclear. The CDR3 has 15 residues. Germline V gene lookup returns CDR1 MNHEY and CDR2 SMNVEV (reference sequence). Trimming left V 4 bases short and J 1 base short, with 12 bases between. Here the CDR3 DNA reads TGTGCCAGCAGTTCCCCATCATCCCGCACAGATACGCAGTATTTT. Protein sequence: CASSSPSSRTDTQYF.

This clonotype was seen more than once but under ten times. The chain uses TRBV29-1 and TRBJ1-5; a weak D match, TRBD1 (6 bases). Germline lookup yields CDR1 SQVTM and CDR2 ANQGSEA. The V end lost 6 bases, the J end lost 3 bases, and 12 bases lay between the germline ends. The CDR3 totals 13 residues. CDR3 DNA: TGCAGCGTACAGACAGGACACAATCAGCCCCAGCATTTT. It is translated as CSVQTGHNQPQHF.

This clonotype was observed many times. The chain carries TRBV12-3 or TRBV12-4 and TRBJ2-3; D is unresolved. V gave up 2 bases and J gave up 8 bases, with 11 bases separating them. CDR3 size: 13 residues. The DNA for the CDR3 is TGTGCCAGCAGTTTATTGCAGCCCGGTACGCAGTATTTT. As protein: CASSLLQPGTQYF.

This clonotype was counted ten times or more. The V call is TRBV5-1, the J call TRBJ2-7; 7 bases are a match to TRBD1. Germline loops: CDR1 SGHRS, CDR2 YFSETQ. V shed 2 bases and J 2 bases; nucleotides not matched to a gene: 7. The CDR3 extends over 15 amino acids. The CDR3 sequence: CASSFGTAQAYEQYF. The CDR3, as DNA: TGCGCCAGCAGCTTTGGGACAGCTCAAGCCTACGAGCAGTACTTC.